This entry describes one T cell receptor beta chain. Its antigen is unidentified. This entry is derived from a study of cytomegalovirus exposure and HLA in healthy donors. Study results and limitations: For most TCR beta V segments, an earlier analysis put the productive rate at about 87% or about 30% of the time.

V lost 4 bases and J lost 0; bases outside the gene matches: 4. The CDR3 covers 17 residues. Per the germline V gene, CDR1 is SEHNR and CDR2 is FQNEAQ (reference sequence). Primers: 60 Vbeta forward and 13 Jbeta reverse. Some clones are missing from TCRdb's copy, which holds only in-frame ones; the method was immunoSEQ multiplex PCR. The sample carries about 62,000 clones, about 71% recorded once. The V and J genes are TRBV7-9 and TRBJ2-1; TRBD2 agrees at 12 bases. The TCR comes from a man aged 55 to 70 in good health and CMV-seropositive. The sequenced sample consisted of PBMCs. The DNA for the CDR3 is TGTGCCAGCAGCTCTAGCGGGAGGGAAAGCTCCTACAATGAGCAGTTCTTC. The encoded protein is CASSSSGRESSYNEQFF.